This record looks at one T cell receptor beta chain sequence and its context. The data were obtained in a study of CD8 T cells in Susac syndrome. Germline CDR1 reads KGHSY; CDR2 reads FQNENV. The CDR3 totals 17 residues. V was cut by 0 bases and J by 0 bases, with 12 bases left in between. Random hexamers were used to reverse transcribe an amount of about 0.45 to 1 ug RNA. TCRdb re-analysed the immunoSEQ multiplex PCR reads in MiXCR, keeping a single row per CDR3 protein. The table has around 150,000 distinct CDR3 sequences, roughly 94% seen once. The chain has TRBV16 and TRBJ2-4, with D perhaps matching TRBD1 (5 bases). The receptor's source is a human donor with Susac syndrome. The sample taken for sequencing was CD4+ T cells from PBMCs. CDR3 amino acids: CASSQSPRAQAKNIQYF. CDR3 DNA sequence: TGTGCCAGCAGCCAATCTCCCAGGGCGCAAGCCAAAAACATTCAGTACTTC. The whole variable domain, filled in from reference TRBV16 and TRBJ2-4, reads GEEVAQTPKHLVRGEGQKAKLYCAPIKGHSYVFWYQQVLKNEFKFLISFQNENVFDETGMPKERFSAKCLPNSPCSLEIQATKLEDSAVYFCASSQSPRAQAKNIQYFGAGTRLSVL.